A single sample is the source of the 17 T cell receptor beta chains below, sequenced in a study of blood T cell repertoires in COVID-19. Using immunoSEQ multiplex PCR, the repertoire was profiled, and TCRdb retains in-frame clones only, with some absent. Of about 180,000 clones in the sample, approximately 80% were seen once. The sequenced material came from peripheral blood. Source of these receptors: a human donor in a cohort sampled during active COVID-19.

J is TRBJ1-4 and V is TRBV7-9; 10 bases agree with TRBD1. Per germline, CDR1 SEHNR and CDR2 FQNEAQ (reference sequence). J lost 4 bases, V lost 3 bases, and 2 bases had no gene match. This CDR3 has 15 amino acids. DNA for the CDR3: TGTGCCAGCAGCTTGGGACAGGGGCATAATGAAAAACTGTTTTTT. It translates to CASSLGQGHNEKLFF.

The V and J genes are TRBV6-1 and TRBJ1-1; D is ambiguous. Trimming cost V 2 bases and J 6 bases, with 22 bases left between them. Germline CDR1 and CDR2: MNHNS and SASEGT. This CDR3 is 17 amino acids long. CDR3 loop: CASSEYQAEGVGAEAFF. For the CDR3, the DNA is TGTGCCAGCAGTGAATATCAGGCCGAGGGTGTTGGGGCTGAAGCTTTCTTT.

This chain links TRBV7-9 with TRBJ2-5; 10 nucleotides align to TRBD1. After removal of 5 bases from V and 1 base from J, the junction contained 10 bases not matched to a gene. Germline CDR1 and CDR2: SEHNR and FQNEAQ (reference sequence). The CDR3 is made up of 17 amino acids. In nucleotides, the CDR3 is TGTGCCAGCAGCAAAAGGCGGGACAGGGGATTCCAAGAGACCCAGTACTTC. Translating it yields CASSKRRDRGFQETQYF. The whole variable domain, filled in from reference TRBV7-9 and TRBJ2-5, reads DTGVSQNPRHKITKRGQNVTFRCDPISEHNRLYWYRQTLGQGPEFLTYFQNEAQLEKSRLLSDRFSAERPKGSFSTLEIQRTEQGDSAMYLCASSKRRDRGFQETQYFGPGTRLLVL.

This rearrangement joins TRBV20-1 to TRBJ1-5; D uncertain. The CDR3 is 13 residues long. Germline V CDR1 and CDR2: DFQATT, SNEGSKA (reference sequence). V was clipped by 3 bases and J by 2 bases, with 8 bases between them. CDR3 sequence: CSASRRGNQPQHF. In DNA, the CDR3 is TGCAGTGCTAGTAGGCGGGGCAATCAGCCCCAGCATTTT.

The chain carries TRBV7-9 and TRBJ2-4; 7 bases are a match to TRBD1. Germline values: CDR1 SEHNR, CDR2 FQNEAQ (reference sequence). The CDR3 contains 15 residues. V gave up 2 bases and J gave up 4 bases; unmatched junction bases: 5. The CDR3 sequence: CASSLSWTGKNIQYF. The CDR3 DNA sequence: TGTGCCAGCAGCTTAAGTTGGACAGGAAAAAACATTCAGTACTTC.

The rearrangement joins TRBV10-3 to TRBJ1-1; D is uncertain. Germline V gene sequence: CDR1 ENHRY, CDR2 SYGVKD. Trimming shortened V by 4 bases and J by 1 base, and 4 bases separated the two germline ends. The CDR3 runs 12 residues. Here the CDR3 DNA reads TGTGCCATCAGTGCCTGGAACACTGAAGCTTTCTTT. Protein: CAISAWNTEAFF.

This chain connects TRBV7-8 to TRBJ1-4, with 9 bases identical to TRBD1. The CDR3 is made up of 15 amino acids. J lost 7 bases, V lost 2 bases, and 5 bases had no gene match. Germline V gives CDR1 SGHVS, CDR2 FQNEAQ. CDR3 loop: CASSLLGTGFEKLFF. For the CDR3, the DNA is TGTGCCAGCAGCTTATTAGGGACAGGGTTTGAAAAACTGTTTTTT. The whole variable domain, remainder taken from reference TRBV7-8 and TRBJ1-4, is GAGVSQSPRYKVAKRGQDVALRCDPISGHVSLFWYQQALGQGPEFLTYFQNEAQLDKSGLPSDRFFAERPEGSVSTLKIQRTQQEDSAVYLCASSLLGTGFEKLFFGSGTQLSVL.

CDR3 sequence reads: CASSLGLAGGYSYEQYF. CDR3 in DNA: TGTGCCAGCAGCTTGGGACTAGCGGGGGGCTACTCCTACGAGCAGTACTTC. The chain employs TRBV5-6 and TRBJ2-7; 13 nucleotides match TRBD2. The CDR3 spans 17 residues. V trimming: 0 bases; J trimming: 0 bases; junction bases outside the gene matches: 3. CDR1 is SGHDT, CDR2 YYEEEE, per germline.

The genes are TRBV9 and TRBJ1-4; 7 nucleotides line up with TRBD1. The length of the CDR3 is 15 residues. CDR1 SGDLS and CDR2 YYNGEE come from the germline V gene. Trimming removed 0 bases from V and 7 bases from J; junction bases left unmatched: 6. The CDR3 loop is CASSVVGTVGEKLFF. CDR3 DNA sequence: TGTGCCAGCAGCGTAGTGGGGACAGTGGGTGAAAAACTGTTTTTT. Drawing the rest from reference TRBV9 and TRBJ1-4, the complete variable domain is DSGVTQTPKHLITATGQRVTLRCSPRSGDLSVYWYQQSLDQGLQFLIQYYNGEERAKGNILERFSAQQFPDLHSELNLSSLELGDSALYFCASSVVGTVGEKLFFGSGTQLSVL.

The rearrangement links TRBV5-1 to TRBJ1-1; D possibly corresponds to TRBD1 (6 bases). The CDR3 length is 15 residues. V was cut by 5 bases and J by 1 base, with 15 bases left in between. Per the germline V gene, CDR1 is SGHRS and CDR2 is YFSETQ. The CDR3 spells CASSPGVGRNTEAFF. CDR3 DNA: TGCGCCAGCAGTCCAGGGGTTGGAAGGAACACTGAAGCTTTCTTT.

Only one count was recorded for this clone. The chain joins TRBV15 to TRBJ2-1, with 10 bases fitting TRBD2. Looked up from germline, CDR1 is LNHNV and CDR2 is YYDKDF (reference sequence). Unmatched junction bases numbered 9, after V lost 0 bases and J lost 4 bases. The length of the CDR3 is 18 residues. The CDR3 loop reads CATSRDRASGGEYNEQFF. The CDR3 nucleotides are TGTGCCACCAGCAGAGATCGGGCTAGCGGGGGAGAGTACAATGAGCAGTTCTTC.

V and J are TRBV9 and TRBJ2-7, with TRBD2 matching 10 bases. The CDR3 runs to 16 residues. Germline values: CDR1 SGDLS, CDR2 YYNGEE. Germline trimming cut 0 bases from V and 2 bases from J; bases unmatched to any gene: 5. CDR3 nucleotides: TGTGCCAGCAGCGTAGACTCACTAGCGGGGACCTACGAGCAGTACTTC. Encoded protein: CASSVDSLAGTYEQYF.

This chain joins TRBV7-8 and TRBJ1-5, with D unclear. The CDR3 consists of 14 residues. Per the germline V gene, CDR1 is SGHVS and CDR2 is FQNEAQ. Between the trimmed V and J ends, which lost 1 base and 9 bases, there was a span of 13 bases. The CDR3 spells CASSLVSDSGPQHF. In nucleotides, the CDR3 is TGTGCCAGCAGCTTAGTGAGCGACTCGGGGCCCCAGCATTTT.

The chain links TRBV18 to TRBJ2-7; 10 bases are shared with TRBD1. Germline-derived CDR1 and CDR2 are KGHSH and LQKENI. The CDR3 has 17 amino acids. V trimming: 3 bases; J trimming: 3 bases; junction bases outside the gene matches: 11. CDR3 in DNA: TGTGCCAGCTCACCCCTCCGGACAGGGGGGGCCAACTACGAGCAGTACTTC. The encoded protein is CASSPLRTGGANYEQYF.

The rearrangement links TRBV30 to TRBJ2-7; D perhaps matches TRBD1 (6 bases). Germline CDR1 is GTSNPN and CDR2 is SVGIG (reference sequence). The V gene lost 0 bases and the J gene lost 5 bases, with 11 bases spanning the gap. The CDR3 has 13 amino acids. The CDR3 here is CAWSVVQGHEQYF. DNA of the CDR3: TGTGCCTGGAGTGTAGTACAGGGCCACGAGCAGTACTTC.

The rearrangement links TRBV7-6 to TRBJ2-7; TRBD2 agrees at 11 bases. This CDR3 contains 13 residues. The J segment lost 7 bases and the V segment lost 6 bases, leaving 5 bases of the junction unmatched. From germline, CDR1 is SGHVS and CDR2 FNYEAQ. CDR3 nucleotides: TGTGCCAGCAGTACTAGCGGGGGAATTGAGCAGTACTTC. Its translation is CASSTSGGIEQYF.

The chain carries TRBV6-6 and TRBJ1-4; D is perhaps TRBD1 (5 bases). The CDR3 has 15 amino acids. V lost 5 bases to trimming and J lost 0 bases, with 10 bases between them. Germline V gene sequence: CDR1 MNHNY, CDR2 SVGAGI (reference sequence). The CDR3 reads CASSRGGPTNEKLFF. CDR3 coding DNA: TGTGCCAGCAGTCGCGGGGGACCAACTAATGAAAAACTGTTTTTT.